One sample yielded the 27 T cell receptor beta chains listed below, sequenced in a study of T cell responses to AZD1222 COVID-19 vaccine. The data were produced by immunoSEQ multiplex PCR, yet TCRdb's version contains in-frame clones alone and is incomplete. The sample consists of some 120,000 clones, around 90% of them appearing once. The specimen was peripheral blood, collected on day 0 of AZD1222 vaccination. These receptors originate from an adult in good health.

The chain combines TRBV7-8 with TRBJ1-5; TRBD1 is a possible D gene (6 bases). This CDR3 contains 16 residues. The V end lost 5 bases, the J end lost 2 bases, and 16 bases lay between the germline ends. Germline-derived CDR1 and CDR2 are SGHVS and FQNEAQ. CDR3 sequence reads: CASSRKMGAGNQPQHF. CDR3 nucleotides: TGTGCCAGCAGCCGAAAAATGGGGGCGGGCAATCAGCCCCAGCATTTT.

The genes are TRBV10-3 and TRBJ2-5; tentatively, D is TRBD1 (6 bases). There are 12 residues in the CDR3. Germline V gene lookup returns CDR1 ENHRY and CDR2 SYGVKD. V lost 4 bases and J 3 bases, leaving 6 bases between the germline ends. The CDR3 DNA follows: TGTGCCATCAGTGCAGGGGAAGAGACCCAGTACTTC. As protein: CAISAGEETQYF.

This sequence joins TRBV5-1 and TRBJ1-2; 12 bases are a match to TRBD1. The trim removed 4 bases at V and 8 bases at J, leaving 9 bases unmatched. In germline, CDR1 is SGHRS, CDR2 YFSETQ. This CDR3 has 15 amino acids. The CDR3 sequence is CASSPGTGGAWGYTF. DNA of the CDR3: TGCGCCAGCAGCCCCGGGACAGGGGGCGCCTGGGGCTACACCTTC.

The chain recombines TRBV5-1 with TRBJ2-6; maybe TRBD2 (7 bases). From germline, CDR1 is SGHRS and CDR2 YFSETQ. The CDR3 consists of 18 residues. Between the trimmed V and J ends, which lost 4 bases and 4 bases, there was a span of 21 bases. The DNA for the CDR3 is TGCGCCAGCAGCCCCAACGAGGGGGGGGCGCGCGGGGCCAACGTCCTGACTTTC. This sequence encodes CASSPNEGGARGANVLTF.

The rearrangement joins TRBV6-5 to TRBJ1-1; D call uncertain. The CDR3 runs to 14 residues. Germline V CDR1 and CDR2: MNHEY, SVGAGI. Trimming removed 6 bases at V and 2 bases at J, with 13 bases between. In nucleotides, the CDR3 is TGTGCCAGCAGGCCCAGCGCATCTAACACTGAAGCTTTCTTT. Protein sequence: CASRPSASNTEAFF.

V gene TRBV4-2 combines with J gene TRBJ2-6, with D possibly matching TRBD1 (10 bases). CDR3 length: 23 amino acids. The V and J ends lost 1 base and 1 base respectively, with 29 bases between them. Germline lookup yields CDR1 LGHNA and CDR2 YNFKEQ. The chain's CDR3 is CASSQAGTGVGSGSFSGANVLTF. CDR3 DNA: TGTGCCAGCAGCCAAGCGGGGACAGGGGTTGGTAGCGGGAGCTTTTCTGGGGCCAACGTCCTGACTTTC.

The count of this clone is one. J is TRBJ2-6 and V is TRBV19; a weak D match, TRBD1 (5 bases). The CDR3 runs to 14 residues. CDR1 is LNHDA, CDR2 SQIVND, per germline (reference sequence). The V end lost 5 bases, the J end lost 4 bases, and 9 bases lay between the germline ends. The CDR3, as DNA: TGTGCCAGTAGTGGGCAGGGCGGGGCCAACGTCCTGACTTTC. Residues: CASSGQGGANVLTF.

CDR3 loop: CASRDGSGNTIYF. For the CDR3, the DNA is TGTGCCAGCCGCGACGGCTCTGGAAACACCATATATTTT. This chain connects TRBV7-9 to TRBJ1-3; no clear D. Deletions cut 8 bases from V and 0 bases from J, with 8 bases between. Germline V gene data show CDR1 as SEHNR and CDR2 as FQNEAQ (reference sequence). This CDR3 has 13 amino acids.

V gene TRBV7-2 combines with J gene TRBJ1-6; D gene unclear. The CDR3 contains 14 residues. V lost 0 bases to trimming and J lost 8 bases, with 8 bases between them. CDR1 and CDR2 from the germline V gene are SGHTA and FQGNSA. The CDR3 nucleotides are TGTGCCAGCAGCTTAGCCGGCGGTGATTCACCCCTCCACTTT. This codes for CASSLAGGDSPLHF.

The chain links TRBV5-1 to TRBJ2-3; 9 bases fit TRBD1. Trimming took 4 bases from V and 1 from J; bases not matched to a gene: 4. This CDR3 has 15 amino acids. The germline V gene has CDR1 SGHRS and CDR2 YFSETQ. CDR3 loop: CASSRGQGRTDTQYF. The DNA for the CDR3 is TGCGCCAGCAGCCGGGGACAGGGCCGCACAGATACGCAGTATTTT.

The CDR3 loop reads CASSPRDRLWWYTF. The CDR3 coding sequence is TGTGCCAGCTCACCGAGGGACAGGCTATGGTGGTACACCTTC. The rearrangement links TRBV18 to TRBJ1-2; the match to TRBD1 covers 8 bases. Unmatched junction bases numbered 11, after V lost 3 bases and J lost 11 bases. The CDR3 covers 14 residues. Germline CDR1 is KGHSH and CDR2 is LQKENI.

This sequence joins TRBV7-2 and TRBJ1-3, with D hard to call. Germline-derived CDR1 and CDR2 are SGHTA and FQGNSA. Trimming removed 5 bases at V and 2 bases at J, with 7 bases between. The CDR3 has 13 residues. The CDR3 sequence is CASSDPPGNTIYF. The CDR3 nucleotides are TGTGCCAGCAGCGATCCTCCTGGAAACACCATATATTTT.

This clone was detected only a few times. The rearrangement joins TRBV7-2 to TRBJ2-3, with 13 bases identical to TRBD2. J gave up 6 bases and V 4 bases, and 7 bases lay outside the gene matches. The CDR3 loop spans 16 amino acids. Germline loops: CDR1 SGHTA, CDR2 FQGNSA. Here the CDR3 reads CASSSRLAGGADTQYF. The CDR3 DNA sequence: TGTGCCAGCAGCTCAAGACTAGCGGGGGGCGCGGATACGCAGTATTTT.

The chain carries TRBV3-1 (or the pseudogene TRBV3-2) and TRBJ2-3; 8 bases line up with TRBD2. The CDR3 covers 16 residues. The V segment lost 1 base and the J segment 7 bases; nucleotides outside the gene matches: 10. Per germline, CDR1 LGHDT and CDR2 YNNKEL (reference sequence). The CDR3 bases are TGTGCCAGCAGCCAAGGACCAGCGGGGGTGGGAAATACGCAGTATTTT. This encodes CASSQGPAGVGNTQYF.

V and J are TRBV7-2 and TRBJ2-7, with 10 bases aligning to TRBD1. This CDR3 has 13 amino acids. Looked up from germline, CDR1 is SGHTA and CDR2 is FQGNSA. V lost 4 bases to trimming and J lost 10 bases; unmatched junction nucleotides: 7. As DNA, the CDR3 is TGTGCCAGCAGCTCGGGACAGGGGACCAACCAGTACTTC. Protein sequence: CASSSGQGTNQYF.

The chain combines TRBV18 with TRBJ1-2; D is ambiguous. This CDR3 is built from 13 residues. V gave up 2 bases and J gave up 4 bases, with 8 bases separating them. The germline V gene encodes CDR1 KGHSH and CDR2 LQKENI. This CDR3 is CASSPSTPYGYTF. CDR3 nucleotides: TGTGCCAGCTCACCATCGACGCCCTATGGCTACACCTTC.

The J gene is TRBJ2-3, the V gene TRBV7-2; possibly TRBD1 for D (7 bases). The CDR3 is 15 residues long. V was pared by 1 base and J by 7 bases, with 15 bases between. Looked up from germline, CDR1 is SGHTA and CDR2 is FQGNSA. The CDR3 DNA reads TGTGCCAGCAGCTTAGGCGGGACAGCAACTCATACGCAGTATTTT. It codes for CASSLGGTATHTQYF.

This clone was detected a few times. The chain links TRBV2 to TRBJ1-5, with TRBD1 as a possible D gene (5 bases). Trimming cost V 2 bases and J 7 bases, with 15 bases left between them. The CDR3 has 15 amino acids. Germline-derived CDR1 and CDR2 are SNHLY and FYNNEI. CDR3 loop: CASSEFPAGDQPQHF. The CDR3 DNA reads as TGTGCCAGCAGTGAATTTCCGGCGGGGGACCAGCCCCAGCATTTT.

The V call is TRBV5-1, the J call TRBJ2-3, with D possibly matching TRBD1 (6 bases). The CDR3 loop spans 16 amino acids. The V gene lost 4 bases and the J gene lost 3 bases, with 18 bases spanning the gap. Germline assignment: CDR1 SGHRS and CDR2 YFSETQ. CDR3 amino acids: CASSLGAGHLTDTQYF. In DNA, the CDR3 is TGCGCCAGCAGCCTGGGGGCGGGCCACCTAACAGATACGCAGTATTTT.

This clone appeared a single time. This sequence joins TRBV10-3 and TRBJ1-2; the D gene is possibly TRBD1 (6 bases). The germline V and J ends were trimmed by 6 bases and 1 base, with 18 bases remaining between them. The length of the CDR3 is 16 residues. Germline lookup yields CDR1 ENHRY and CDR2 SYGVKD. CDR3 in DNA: TGTGCCATCAGCCATCACGAAATACAGGGTAACTATGGCTACACCTTC. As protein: CAISHHEIQGNYGYTF.

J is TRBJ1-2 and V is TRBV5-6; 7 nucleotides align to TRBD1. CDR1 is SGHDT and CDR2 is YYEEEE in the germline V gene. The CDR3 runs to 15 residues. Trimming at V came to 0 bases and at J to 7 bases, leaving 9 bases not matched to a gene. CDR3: CASSLAGQPGPGYTF. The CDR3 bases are TGTGCCAGCAGCTTGGCGGGACAGCCAGGGCCTGGCTACACCTTC.

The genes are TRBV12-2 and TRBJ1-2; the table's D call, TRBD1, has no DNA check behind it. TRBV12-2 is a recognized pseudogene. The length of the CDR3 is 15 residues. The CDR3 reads CASRLGRQGALGYTF. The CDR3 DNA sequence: TGTGCAAGTCGCTTGGGCCGGCAGGGGGCGCTTGGCTACACCTTC.

Here the CDR3 reads CASSLAPGQGVGYTF. The CDR3 DNA reads TGTGCCAGCAGCTTAGCGCCGGGACAGGGGGTTGGCTACACCTTC. This sequence joins TRBV7-2 and TRBJ1-2, with 11 bases fitting TRBD1. The CDR3 is made up of 15 amino acids. The V and J ends lost 0 bases and 7 bases, in that order; junction bases with no gene match: 4. Germline V lookup: CDR1 SGHTA, CDR2 FQGNSA. Based on the CDR3 plus reference TRBV7-2 and TRBJ1-2, the full variable domain is GAGVSQSPSNKVTEKGKDVELRCDPISGHTALYWYRQSLGQGLEFLIYFQGNSAPDKSGLPSDRFSAERTGGSVSTLTIQRTQQEDSAVYLCASSLAPGQGVGYTFGSGTRLTVV.

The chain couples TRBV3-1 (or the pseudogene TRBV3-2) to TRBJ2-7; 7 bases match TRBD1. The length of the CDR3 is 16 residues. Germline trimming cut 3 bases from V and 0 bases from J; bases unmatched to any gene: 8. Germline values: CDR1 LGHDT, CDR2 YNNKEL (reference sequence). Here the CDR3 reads CASSHPGAGGSYEQYF. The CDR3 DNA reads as TGTGCCAGCAGCCATCCCGGGGCAGGGGGCTCCTACGAGCAGTACTTC.

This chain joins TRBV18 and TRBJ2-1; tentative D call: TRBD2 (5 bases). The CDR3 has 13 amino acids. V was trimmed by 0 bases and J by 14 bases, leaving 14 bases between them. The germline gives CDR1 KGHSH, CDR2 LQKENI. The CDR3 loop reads CASSPPGEGAKFF. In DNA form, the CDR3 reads TGTGCCAGCTCACCACCGGGAGAAGGTGCAAAGTTCTTC.

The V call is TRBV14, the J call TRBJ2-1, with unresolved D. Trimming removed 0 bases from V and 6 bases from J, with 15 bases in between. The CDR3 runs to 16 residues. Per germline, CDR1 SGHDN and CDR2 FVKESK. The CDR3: CASSQDTVLNANEQFF. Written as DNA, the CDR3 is TGTGCCAGCAGCCAAGACACAGTGCTTAATGCCAATGAGCAGTTCTTC.

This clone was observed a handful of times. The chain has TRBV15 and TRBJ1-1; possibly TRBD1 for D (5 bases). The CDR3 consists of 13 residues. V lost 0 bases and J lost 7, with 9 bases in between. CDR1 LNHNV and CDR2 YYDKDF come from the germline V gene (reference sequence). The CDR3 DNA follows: TGTGCCACCAGCAGAGATCGGGGCAATGAAGCTTTCTTT. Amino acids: CATSRDRGNEAFF.